This TCR beta chain was sequenced in a study of CD8+ T cells in alopecia areata. Comments on this clone: Its antigen is currently unknown.

Study-level points and caveats: Normal skin's resident alphabeta T cells are sequenced alongside lesional scalp T cells. Clonality in lesional scalp, especially alopecia totalis/universalis, exceeded that of normal scalp.

Between the trimmed V and J ends, which lost 7 bases and 3 bases, there was a span of 1 base. The CDR3 runs to 10 residues. Sequencing templates came from extracted RNA that was reverse transcribed into cDNA. The data were produced by immunoSEQ multiplex PCR, yet TCRdb's version contains in-frame clones alone and is incomplete. The table shows 150,000 to 200,000 clones, with 50% to 70% occurring only once. This rearrangement joins TRBV23-1 to TRBJ1-5; D is uncertain. TRBV23-1 is marked as an open reading frame, function uncertain. Sequences were derived from CD4+ T cells sorted from blood, sampled at week 0. The clonotype was recovered from a human donor with alopecia areata. The CDR3 reads CASNNQPQHF. DNA of the CDR3: TGCGCCAGCAACAATCAGCCCCAGCATTTT.